The 3 T cell receptor beta chains given below trace back to one sample, sequenced in a study of T cells in localized non-small cell lung cancer. TCRdb's table, derived via immunoSEQ multiplex PCR, lists solely in-frame clones and lacks some. Here the sample spans fewer than 25,000 clones, about nine tenths being singletons. Source: peripheral blood, taken before any cancer treatment. The receptor set was obtained from a woman aged 35 to 70 with stage I lung adenocarcinoma.

The rearrangement links TRBV15 to TRBJ2-4; D is perhaps TRBD1 or TRBD2 (5 bases each). V shed 1 base and J shed 5 bases, with 15 bases lying between them. Germline V gives CDR1 LNHNV, CDR2 YYDKDF (reference sequence). CDR3 length equals 16 residues. CDR3: CATSRVGEGRENIQYF. DNA of the CDR3: TGTGCCACCAGCAGAGTGGGGGAAGGACGAGAAAACATTCAGTACTTC.

In its sample, this clone was seen once. The V gene is TRBV2, the J gene TRBJ2-7; D is unclear. V was pared by 8 bases and J by 2 bases, with 16 bases between. CDR1 SNHLY and CDR2 FYNNEI come from the germline V gene. The CDR3 length is 14 residues. The CDR3 nucleotides are TGTGCCAGCTCTCCGCGGCAACCGACCTACGAGCAGTACTTC. Translation: CASSPRQPTYEQYF.

The chain carries TRBV7-2 and TRBJ1-1; no definite D call. Deletions cut 0 bases from V and 2 bases from J, with 7 bases between. Germline CDR1 and CDR2: SGHTA and FQGNSA. The CDR3 has 14 residues. CDR3 DNA sequence: TGTGCCAGCAGCTTAGCCGGCCTCAACACTGAAGCTTTCTTT. The encoded protein is CASSLAGLNTEAFF.